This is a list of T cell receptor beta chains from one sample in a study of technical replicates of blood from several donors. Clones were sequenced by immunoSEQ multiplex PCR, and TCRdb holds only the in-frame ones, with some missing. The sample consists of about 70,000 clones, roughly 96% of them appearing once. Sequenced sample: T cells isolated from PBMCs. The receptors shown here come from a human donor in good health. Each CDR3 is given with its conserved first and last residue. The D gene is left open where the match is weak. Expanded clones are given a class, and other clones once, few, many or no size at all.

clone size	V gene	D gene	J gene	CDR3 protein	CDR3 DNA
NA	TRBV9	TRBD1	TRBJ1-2	CASSFRQGAYGYTF	TGTGCCAGCAGCTTTAGACAGGGGGCTTATGGCTACACCTTC
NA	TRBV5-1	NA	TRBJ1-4	CASSLGPPNEKLFF	TGCGCCAGCAGCTTGGGGCCCCCGAATGAAAAACTGTTTTTT
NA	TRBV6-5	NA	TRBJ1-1	CASSYSLAGTEAFF	TGTGCCAGCAGTTACTCGCTGGCAGGGACTGAAGCTTTCTTT
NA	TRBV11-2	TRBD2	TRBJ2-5	CASSSSGIREETQYF	TGTGCCAGCAGTTCTAGCGGGATTCGAGAAGAGACCCAGTACTTC
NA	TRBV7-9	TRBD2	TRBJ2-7	CASSLSMDSAGVFSYEQYF	TGTGCCAGCAGCTTATCTATGGATTCGGCGGGAGTTTTCTCCTACGAGCAGTACTTC
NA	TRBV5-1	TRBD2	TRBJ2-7	CASSFAPHTSGRYEQYF	TGCGCCAGCAGCTTCGCCCCACACACTAGCGGGAGATACGAGCAGTACTTC
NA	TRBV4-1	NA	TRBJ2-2	CASSQGGSGGSGELFF	TGCGCCAGCAGCCAAGGGGGCTCCGGTGGGTCCGGGGAGCTGTTTTTT
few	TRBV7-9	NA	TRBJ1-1	CASSLEGGSVEAFF	TGTGCCAGCAGCTTGGAGGGGGGGTCGGTTGAAGCTTTCTTT
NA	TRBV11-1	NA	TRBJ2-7	CASSLAPSDYEQYF	TGTGCCAGCAGCTTAGCGCCGAGCGACTACGAGCAGTACTTC
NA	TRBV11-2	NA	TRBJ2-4	CASSLDLRRGSIQYF	TGTGCCAGCAGCTTAGACCTTAGGAGGGGAAGCATTCAGTACTTC
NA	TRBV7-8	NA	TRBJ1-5	CASSLGANQPQHF	TGTGCCAGCAGCTTGGGAGCTAATCAGCCCCAGCATTTT
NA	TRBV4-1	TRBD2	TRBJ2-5	CASSPSLAGGEETQYF	TGCGCCAGCAGCCCCTCTCTAGCGGGGGGAGAGGAGACCCAGTACTTC
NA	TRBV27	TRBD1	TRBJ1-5	CASSIGQGIQPQHF	TGTGCCAGCAGTATAGGACAGGGTATTCAGCCCCAGCATTTT
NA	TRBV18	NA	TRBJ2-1	CASSLGQLQFF	TGTGCCAGCTCCCTCGGCCAACTACAGTTCTTC
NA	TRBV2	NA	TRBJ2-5	CASSEERQETQYF	TGTGCCAGCAGTGAAGAGAGGCAAGAGACCCAGTACTTC
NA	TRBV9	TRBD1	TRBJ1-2	CASSVAGGGYTF	TGTGCCAGCAGCGTAGCAGGGGGCGGCTACACCTTC
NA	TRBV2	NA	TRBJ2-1	CASSEGGAREPVSYNEQFF	TGTGCCAGCAGTGAAGGAGGGGCCCGGGAGCCAGTCTCCTACAATGAGCAGTTCTTC
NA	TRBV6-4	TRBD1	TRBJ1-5	CASSETFGTGAANQPQHF	TGTGCCAGCAGTGAAACCTTCGGGACAGGGGCCGCCAATCAGCCCCAGCATTTT
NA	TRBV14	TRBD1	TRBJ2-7	CASSQSLGTGSYEQYF	TGTGCCAGCAGCCAATCGTTAGGGACAGGGTCCTACGAGCAGTACTTC
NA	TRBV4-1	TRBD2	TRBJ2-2	CASSQEGTSTGELFF	TGCGCCAGCAGCCAAGAGGGGACTAGCACCGGGGAGCTGTTTTTT
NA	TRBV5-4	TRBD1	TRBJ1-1	CASSPYDGDSVFF	TGTGCCAGCAGCCCCTATGATGGGGACAGCGTCTTCTTT
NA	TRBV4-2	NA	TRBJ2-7	CASSQVPPFEQYF	TGTGCCAGCAGCCAAGTCCCCCCGTTCGAGCAGTACTTC
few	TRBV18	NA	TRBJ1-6	CASSLNRDFNSPLHF	TGTGCCAGCTCGCTAAACAGGGATTTCAATTCACCCCTCCACTTT
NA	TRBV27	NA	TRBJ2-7	CASSLSEVYEQYF	TGTGCCAGCAGTTTATCCGAGGTTTACGAGCAGTACTTC
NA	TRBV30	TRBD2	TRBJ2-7	CAWSVSGGVYEQYF	TGTGCCTGGAGTGTAAGCGGGGGGGTCTACGAGCAGTACTTC
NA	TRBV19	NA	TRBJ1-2	CASSTGPGYGYTF	TGTGCCAGTAGTACAGGTCCAGGGTATGGCTACACCTTC
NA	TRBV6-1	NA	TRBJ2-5	CASSPTYQETQYF	TGTGCCAGCAGTCCAACTTACCAAGAGACCCAGTACTTC
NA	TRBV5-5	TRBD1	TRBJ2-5	CASSQGQDGETQYF	TGTGCCAGCAGCCAGGGACAGGATGGCGAGACCCAGTACTTC
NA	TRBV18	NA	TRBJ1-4	CASSPPLGLPATNEKLFF	TGTGCCAGCTCACCACCCCTGGGCCTACCCGCAACTAATGAAAAACTGTTTTTT
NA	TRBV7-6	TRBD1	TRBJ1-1	CATRQGRTEAFF	TGTGCTACTAGACAGGGGCGGACTGAAGCTTTCTTT
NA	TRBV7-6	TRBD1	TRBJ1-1	CASSSGTANTEAFF	TGTGCCAGCAGCTCCGGGACAGCTAACACTGAAGCTTTCTTT
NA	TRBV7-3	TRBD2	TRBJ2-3	CASSSLGGQSGGETDTQYF	TGTGCCAGCAGCTCCCTCGGGGGCCAAAGCGGGGGGGAGACAGATACGCAGTATTTT
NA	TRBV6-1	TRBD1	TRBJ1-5	CASSPDRALNQPQHF	TGTGCCAGCAGTCCGGACAGGGCGCTCAATCAGCCCCAGCATTTT
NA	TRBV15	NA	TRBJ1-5	CATSGQEGQGQPQHF	TGTGCCACCAGCGGTCAGGAGGGTCAGGGTCAGCCCCAGCATTTT
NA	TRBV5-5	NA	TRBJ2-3	CASSLWGGSAVTQYF	TGTGCCAGCAGCTTGTGGGGAGGATCTGCGGTTACGCAGTATTTT
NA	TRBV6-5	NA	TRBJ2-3	CASSQGIYTDTQYF	TGTGCCAGCAGTCAGGGAATCTACACAGATACGCAGTATTTT
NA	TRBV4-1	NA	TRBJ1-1	CASTKGGGQENTEAFF	TGCGCCAGCACAAAGGGGGGGGGCCAGGAGAACACTGAAGCTTTCTTT
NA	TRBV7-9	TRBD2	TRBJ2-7	CASSFKREAYEQYF	TGTGCCAGCAGCTTCAAGCGGGAGGCCTACGAGCAGTACTTC
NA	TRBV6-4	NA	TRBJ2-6	CASSDSMRSGANVLTF	TGTGCCAGCAGTGACTCGATGCGCTCTGGGGCCAACGTCCTGACTTTC
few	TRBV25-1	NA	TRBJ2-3	CASSLGGRTDTQYF	TGTGCCAGCAGTCTGGGGGGTCGCACAGATACGCAGTATTTT
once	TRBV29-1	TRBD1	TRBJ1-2	CSVEEGAGYGYTF	TGCAGCGTCGAGGAGGGGGCTGGCTATGGCTACACCTTC
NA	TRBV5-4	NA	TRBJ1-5	CASSLEGREGQPQHF	TGTGCCAGCAGCTTGGAAGGCAGGGAAGGTCAGCCCCAGCATTTT
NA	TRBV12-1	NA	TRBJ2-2	CASSSRLAGPDTGELFF	TGTGCCAGCAGCTCCAGACTAGCGGGCCCTGACACCGGGGAGCTGTTTTTT
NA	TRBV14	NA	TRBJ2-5	CASSLQGGETQYF	TGTGCCAGCAGTCTACAGGGAGGGGAGACCCAGTACTTC
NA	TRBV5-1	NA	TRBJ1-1	CASSLAVGAGDTEAFF	TGCGCCAGCAGCTTGGCCGTGGGGGCAGGGGACACTGAAGCTTTCTTT
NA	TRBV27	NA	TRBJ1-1	CASSLSLLTGPRTEAFF	TGTGCCAGCAGTTTATCCCTACTCACAGGTCCTCGCACTGAAGCTTTCTTT
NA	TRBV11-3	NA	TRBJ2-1	CASSSYEIFSFF	TGTGCCAGCAGCTCCTACGAGATCTTTTCGTTCTTC
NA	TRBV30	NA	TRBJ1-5	CAWGSGTGGNQPQHF	TGTGCCTGGGGCTCCGGGACGGGGGGCAATCAGCCCCAGCATTTT
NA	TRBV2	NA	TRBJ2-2	CATTNTGELFF	TGTGCCACCACAAACACCGGGGAGCTGTTTTTT
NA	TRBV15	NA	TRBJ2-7	CATSRGIVGSGTYEQYF	TGTGCCACCAGCAGGGGGATCGTTGGTAGCGGCACCTACGAGCAGTACTTC
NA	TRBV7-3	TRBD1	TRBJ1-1	CASSLTGTGSIEAFF	TGTGCCAGCAGCTTAACCGGGACAGGGTCAATAGAAGCTTTCTTT
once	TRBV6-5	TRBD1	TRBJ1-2	CASSYPLGQGNYGYTF	TGTGCCAGCAGTTACCCCCTAGGACAGGGGAACTATGGCTACACCTTC
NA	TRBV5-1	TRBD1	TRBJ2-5	CASSSGTGRRETQYF	TGCGCCAGCAGCTCCGGGACAGGGAGGAGGGAGACCCAGTACTTC